This T cell receptor beta chain originates from a study of T cells after yellow fever vaccination. Study context: Preparation of fractions with low cell numbers was performed using SMART-Seq v4 Ultra Low Input.

The V gene's germline CDR1 is MDHEN and CDR2 SYDVKM. This CDR3 comprises 21 residues. Unmatched junction bases numbered 21, after V lost 8 bases and J lost 1 base. TCRdb fed the 5' RACE reads into MiXCR, producing one record per CDR3 protein. Of 500,000 to 550,000 distinct CDR3 sequences listed, 21% were seen once; the top ten hold roughly 16%. This chain links TRBV28 with TRBJ2-3; 13 bases line up with TRBD2. The receptor was isolated from a man in his late teens or twenties who received the YFV17D yellow fever vaccine. Source: PBMCs, taken around 3 weeks after the first yellow fever vaccination. The CDR3 DNA sequence: TGTGCCAGCGCAACTAGCGGGGGGGACCGTCGGGCCGAGATTCGCACAGATACGCAGTATTTT. This encodes CASATSGGDRRAEIRTDTQYF.